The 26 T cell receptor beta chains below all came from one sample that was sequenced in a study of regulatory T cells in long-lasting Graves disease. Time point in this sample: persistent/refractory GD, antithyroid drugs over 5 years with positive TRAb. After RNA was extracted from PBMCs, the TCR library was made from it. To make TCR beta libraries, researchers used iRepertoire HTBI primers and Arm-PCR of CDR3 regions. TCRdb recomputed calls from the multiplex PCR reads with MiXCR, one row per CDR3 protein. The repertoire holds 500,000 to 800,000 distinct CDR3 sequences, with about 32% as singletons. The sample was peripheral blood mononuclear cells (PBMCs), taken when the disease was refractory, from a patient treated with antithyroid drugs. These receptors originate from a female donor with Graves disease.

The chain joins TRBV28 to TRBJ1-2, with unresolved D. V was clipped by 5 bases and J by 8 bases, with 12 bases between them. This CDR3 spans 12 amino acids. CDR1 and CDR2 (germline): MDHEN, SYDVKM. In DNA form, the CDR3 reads TGTGCCAGCAGTCCTATTAGGAGCGGCTACACCTTC. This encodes CASSPIRSGYTF.

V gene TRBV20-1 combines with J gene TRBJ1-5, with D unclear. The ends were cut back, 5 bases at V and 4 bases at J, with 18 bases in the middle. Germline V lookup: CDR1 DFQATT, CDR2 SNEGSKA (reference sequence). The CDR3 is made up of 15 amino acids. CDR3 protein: CSALDGVLANQPQHF. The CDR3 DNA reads TGCAGTGCTCTAGACGGCGTTTTAGCAAATCAGCCCCAGCATTTT.

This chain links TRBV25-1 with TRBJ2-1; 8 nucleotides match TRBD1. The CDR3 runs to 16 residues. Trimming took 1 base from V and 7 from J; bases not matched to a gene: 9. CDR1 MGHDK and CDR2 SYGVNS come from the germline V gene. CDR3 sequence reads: CASSELPTGDGNEQFF. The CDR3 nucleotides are TGTGCCAGCAGTGAATTACCGACAGGGGATGGTAATGAGCAGTTCTTC. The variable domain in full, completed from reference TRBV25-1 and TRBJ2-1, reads EADIYQTPRYLVIGTGKKITLECSQTMGHDKMYWYQQDPGMELHLIHYSYGVNSTEKGDLSSESTVSRIRTEHFPLTLESARPSHTSQYLCASSELPTGDGNEQFFGPGTRLTVL.

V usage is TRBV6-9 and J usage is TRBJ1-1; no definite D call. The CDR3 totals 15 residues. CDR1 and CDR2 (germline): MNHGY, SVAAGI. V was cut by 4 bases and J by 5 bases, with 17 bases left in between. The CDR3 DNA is TGTGCCAGCAGTTCCGGCCGAGAGGGTGTTACTGAAGCTTTCTTT. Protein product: CASSSGREGVTEAFF.

CDR3 amino acids: CASSLYRGGDEQYF. The DNA for the CDR3 is TGTGCCAGCAGCTTGTATAGGGGGGGCGACGAGCAGTACTTC. The chain has TRBV5-6 and TRBJ2-7, with D maybe TRBD2 (7 bases). Germline V gene lookup returns CDR1 SGHDT and CDR2 YYEEEE. CDR3 size: 14 residues. V shed 1 base and J shed 5 bases, with 13 bases lying between them.

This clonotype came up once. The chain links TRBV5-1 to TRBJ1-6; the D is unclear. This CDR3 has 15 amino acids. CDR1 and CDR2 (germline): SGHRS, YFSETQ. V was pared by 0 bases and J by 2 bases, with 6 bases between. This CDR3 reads CASSLDGAYNSPLHF. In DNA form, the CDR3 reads TGCGCCAGCAGCTTGGACGGGGCCTATAATTCACCCCTCCACTTT.

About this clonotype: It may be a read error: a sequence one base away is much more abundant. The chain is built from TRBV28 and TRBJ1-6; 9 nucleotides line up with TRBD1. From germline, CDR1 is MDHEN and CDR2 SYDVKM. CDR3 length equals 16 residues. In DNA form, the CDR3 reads TGTGCCAGCAGTTCGCACAGGGGGCGCAGGAATTCACCCCTCCGCTTT. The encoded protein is CASSSHRGRRNSPLRF.

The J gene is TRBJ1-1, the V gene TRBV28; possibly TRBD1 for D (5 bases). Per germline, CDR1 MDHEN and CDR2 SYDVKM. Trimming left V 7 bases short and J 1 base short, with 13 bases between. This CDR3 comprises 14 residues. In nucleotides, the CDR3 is TGTGCCAGCACCCCGGGACTTACGAACACTGAAGCTTTCTTT. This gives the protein CASTPGLTNTEAFF.

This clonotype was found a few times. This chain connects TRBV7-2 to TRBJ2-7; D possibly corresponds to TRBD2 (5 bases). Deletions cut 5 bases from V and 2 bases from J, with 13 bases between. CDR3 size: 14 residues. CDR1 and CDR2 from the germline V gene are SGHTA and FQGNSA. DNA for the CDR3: TGTGCCAGCAGCGTTGGACTCTCCGCCTACGAGCAGTACTTC. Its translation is CASSVGLSAYEQYF.

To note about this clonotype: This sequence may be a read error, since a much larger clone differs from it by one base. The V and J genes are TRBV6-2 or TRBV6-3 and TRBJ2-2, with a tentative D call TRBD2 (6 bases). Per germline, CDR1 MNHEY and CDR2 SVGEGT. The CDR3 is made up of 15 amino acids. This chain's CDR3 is CASSYSGLATGALFF. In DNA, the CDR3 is TGTGCCAGCAGTTACTCGGGGCTAGCGACCGGGGCGCTGTTTTTT.

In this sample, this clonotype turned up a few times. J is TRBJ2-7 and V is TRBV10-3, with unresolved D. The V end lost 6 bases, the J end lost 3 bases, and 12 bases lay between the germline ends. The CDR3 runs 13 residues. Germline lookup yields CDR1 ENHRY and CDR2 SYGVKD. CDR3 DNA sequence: TGTGCCATCAGAGCCCCGGCCCACTACGAGCAGTACTTC. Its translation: CAIRAPAHYEQYF.

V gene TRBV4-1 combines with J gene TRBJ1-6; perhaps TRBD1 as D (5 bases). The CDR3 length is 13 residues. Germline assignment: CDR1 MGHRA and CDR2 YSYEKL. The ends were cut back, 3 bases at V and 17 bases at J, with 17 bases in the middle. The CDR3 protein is CASSQAEGLSFHF. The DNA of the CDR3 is TGCGCCAGCAGCCAGGCGGAGGGGCTTTCCTTCCACTTT.

In nucleotides, the CDR3 is TGTGCCAGCAGCTTAATGGGGGGACAGGGGGCATCTGGGCAGTACTTC. Protein sequence: CASSLMGGQGASGQYF. The chain joins TRBV7-9 to TRBJ2-7; TRBD1 matches 12 bases. Trimming at V came to 2 bases and at J to 9 bases, leaving 11 bases not matched to a gene. The CDR3 is 16 residues long. Germline V gene sequence: CDR1 SEHNR, CDR2 FQNEAQ (reference sequence). Variable domain in full (rest from reference TRBV7-9 and TRBJ2-7): DTGVSQNPRHKITKRGQNVTFRCDPISEHNRLYWYRQTLGQGPEFLTYFQNEAQLEKSRLLSDRFSAERPKGSFSTLEIQRTEQGDSAMYLCASSLMGGQGASGQYFGPGTRLTVT.

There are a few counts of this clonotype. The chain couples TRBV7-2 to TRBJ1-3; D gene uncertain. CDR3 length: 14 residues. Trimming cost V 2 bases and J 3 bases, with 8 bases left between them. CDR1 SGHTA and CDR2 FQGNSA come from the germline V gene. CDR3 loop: CASSLQALGNTIYF. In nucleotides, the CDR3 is TGTGCCAGCAGCTTACAGGCTCTTGGAAACACCATATATTTT.

CDR3 nucleotides: TGTGCCAGCAGCACAAGGACCAGGGATTCACCCCTCCACTTT. Translated, it gives CASSTRTRDSPLHF. The rearrangement links TRBV9 to TRBJ1-6; possibly TRBD1 for D (5 bases). V lost 4 bases, J lost 8 bases, and 13 bases lay in between. The CDR3 sequence is 14 residues long. Germline CDR1 reads SGDLS; CDR2 reads YYNGEE. The full variable domain, in which reference TRBV9 and TRBJ1-6 provide the parts outside the CDR3, is DSGVTQTPKHLITATGQRVTLRCSPRSGDLSVYWYQQSLDQGLQFLIQYYNGEERAKGNILERFSAQQFPDLHSELNLSSLELGDSALYFCASSTRTRDSPLHFGNGTRLTVT.

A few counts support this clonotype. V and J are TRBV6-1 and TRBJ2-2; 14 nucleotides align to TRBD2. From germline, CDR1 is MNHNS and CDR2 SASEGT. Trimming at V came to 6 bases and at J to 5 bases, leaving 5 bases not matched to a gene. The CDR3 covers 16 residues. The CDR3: CASRGTSGSGTGELFF. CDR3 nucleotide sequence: TGTGCCAGCAGAGGGACTAGCGGGAGTGGGACCGGGGAGCTGTTTTTT.

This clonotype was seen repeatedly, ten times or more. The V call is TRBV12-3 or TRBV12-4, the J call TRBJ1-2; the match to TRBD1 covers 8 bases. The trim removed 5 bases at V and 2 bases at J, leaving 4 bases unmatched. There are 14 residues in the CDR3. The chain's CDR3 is CASSRDRINYGYTF. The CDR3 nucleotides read TGTGCCAGCAGTCGGGACAGGATAAACTATGGCTACACCTTC.

As DNA, the CDR3 is TGTGCCAGCAGGAAGACAGCAACCTACGAGCAGTACTTC. Translating gives CASRKTATYEQYF. The chain carries TRBV6-2 or TRBV6-3 and TRBJ2-7; TRBD1 is a possible D gene (5 bases). V dropped 6 bases and J dropped 2 bases, with 11 bases sitting between them. CDR3 length equals 13 residues. Germline V gene lookup returns CDR1 MNHEY and CDR2 SVGEGT.

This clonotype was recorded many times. DNA for the CDR3: TGCGCCAGCAGCCCGGGAGGACAGGGGATCAGCACTGAAGCTTTCTTT. This sequence encodes CASSPGGQGISTEAFF. J is TRBJ1-1 and V is TRBV5-1; 9 nucleotides line up with TRBD1. The V segment lost 4 bases and the J segment 4 bases; nucleotides outside the gene matches: 11. CDR3 size: 16 residues. The germline CDR1 and CDR2 sequences are SGHRS and YFSETQ.

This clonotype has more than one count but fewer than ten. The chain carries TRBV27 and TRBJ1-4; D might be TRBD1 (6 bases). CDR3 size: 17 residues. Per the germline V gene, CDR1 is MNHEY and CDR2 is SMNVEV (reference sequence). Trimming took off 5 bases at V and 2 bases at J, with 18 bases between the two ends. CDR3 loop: CASSPETGLGTNEKLFF. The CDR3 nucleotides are TGTGCCAGCAGTCCTGAAACAGGGTTGGGGACTAATGAAAAACTGTTTTTT.

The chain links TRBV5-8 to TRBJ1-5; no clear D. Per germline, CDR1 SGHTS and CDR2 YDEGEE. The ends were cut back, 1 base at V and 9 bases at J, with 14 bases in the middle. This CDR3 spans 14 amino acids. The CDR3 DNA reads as TGTGCCAGCAGCTTGTTGAGGGAGGCGACGCCCCAGCATTTT. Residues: CASSLLREATPQHF.

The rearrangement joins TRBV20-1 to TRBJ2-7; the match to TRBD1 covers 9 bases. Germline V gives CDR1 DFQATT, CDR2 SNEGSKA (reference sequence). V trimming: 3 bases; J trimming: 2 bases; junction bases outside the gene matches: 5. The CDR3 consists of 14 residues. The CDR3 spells CSARGDRAPYEQYF. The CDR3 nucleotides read TGCAGTGCTAGGGGGGACAGGGCCCCCTACGAGCAGTACTTC.

The CDR3 DNA sequence: TGTGCCAGCAGCTTCCAGGGACTCGCACTCAGCACCGGGGAGCTGTTTTTT. The encoded protein is CASSFQGLALSTGELFF. V gene TRBV12-3 or TRBV12-4 combines with J gene TRBJ2-2; possible D gene TRBD2, 6 bases. This CDR3 contains 17 residues. The V end was cut by 6 bases, the J end by 4 bases, with 21 bases between.

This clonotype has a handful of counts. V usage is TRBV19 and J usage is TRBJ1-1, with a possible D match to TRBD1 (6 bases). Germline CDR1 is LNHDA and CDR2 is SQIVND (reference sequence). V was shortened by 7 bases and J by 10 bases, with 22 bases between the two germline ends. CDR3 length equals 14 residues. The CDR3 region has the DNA TGTGCCAGTACCTTCCTGGGACATTCCTTACCAGCTTTCTTT. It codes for CASTFLGHSLPAFF.

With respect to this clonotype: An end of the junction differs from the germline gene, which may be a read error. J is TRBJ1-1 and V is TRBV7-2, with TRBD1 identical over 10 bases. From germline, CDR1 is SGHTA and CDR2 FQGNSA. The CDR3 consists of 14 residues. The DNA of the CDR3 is TGTCCCAGCAGCACCCGGACAGGGGGCACTGAAGCTTTCTTT. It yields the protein CPSSTRTGGTEAFF. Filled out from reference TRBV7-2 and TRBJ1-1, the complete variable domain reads GAGVSQSPSNKVTEKGKDVELRCDPISGHTALYWYRQSLGQGLEFLIYFQGNSAPDKSGLPSDRFSAERTGGSVSTLTIQRTQQEDSAVYLCPSSTRTGGTEAFFGQGTRLTVV.

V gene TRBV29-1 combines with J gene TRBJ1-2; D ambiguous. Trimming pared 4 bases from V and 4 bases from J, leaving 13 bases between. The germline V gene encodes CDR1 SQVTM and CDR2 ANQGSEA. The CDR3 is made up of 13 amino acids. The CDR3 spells CSVVRHILYGYTF. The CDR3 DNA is TGCAGCGTTGTTCGGCACATTCTCTATGGCTACACCTTC.